The 26 T cell receptor beta chains listed next were all sequenced from one sample in a study of T cells in Graves' hyperthyroidism and ophthalmopathy. Amplification of TCR beta CDR3 regions was performed using RNA transcripts as template. During a first-round RT-PCR of the TCR CDR3, the HTBI primer set was used. Each CDR3 protein is one row after TCRdb ran MiXCR on the multiplex PCR reads. The table has around 350,000 distinct CDR3 sequences, 17% seen once. Sequencing was done on a sample of blood. The source of these receptors is a woman aged 30 to 39 with Graves' hyperthyroidism that later progressed to Graves' ophthalmopathy.

The V and J genes are TRBV5-1 and TRBJ2-1, with TRBD2 matching 7 bases. After removal of 2 bases from V and 6 bases from J, the junction contained 8 bases not matched to a gene. Per the germline V gene, CDR1 is SGHRS and CDR2 is YFSETQ. The CDR3 is 15 amino acids. The DNA of the CDR3 is TGCGCCAGCAGCTTAGCGGGAACAAATCTCAATGAGCAGTTCTTC. It yields the protein CASSLAGTNLNEQFF.

The rearrangement uses TRBV20-1 and TRBJ2-3, with D perhaps matching TRBD2 (6 bases). CDR3 length: 14 residues. The V end lost 0 bases, the J end lost 5 bases, and 12 bases lay between the germline ends. Germline values: CDR1 DFQATT, CDR2 SNEGSKA (reference sequence). The CDR3 loop reads CSARDRLVVDTQYF. The CDR3, as DNA: TGCAGTGCTAGAGATAGACTAGTCGTAGATACGCAGTATTTT.

The chain recombines TRBV27 with TRBJ1-1, with TRBD1 matching over 7 bases. The CDR3 totals 14 residues. Germline-derived CDR1 and CDR2 are MNHEY and SMNVEV (reference sequence). V was pared by 2 bases and J by 0 bases, with 0 bases of the junction left unmatched. CDR3 DNA sequence: TGTGCCAGCAGTTTACAGGGGGTGAACACTGAAGCTTTCTTT. It yields the protein CASSLQGVNTEAFF.

There are many counts of this clonotype. The gene calls are TRBV6-1 and TRBJ2-6; D is undetermined. Trimming pared 1 base from V and 0 bases from J, leaving 4 bases between. The germline V gene has CDR1 MNHNS and CDR2 SASEGT. The CDR3 is 15 amino acids. The DNA for the CDR3 is TGTGCCAGCAGTGAAGACAACTCTGGGGCCAACGTCCTGACTTTC. Translation gives CASSEDNSGANVLTF.

This clonotype was seen a handful of times. The CDR3 DNA follows: TGCAGCGTTGGTACTCGCTCCTACAATGAGCAGTTCTTC. Translating gives CSVGTRSYNEQFF. This chain links TRBV29-1 with TRBJ2-1; D gene ambiguous. Germline-derived CDR1 and CDR2 are SQVTM and ANQGSEA. V was clipped by 4 bases and J by 0 bases, with 7 bases between them. CDR3 size: 13 residues.

This clonotype has ten or more counts. The chain employs TRBV6-1 and TRBJ1-4; D gene uncertain. V was cut by 8 bases and J by 8 bases, with 18 bases left in between. The CDR3 loop spans 14 amino acids. CDR1 MNHNS and CDR2 SASEGT come from the germline V gene. CDR3 sequence: CASELTEGVEKLFF. CDR3 DNA sequence: TGTGCCAGCGAACTGACCGAGGGAGTAGAAAAACTGTTTTTT.

The chain uses TRBV12-3 or TRBV12-4 and TRBJ2-6; 7 bases are a match to TRBD1. The V and J ends lost 5 bases and 1 base, in that order; junction bases with no gene match: 11. This CDR3 spans 18 amino acids. The CDR3 DNA is TGTGCCAGCAGTCCCCGCAGCTACAGGGGTTCTGGGGCCAACGTCCTGACTTTC. Translating gives CASSPRSYRGSGANVLTF.

This clonotype was seen a handful of times. CDR3 nucleotides: TGTGCCAGCAGCTTGGAACAGGTTCTCAATACGCAGTATTTT. Translating gives CASSLEQVLNTQYF. This chain joins TRBV5-8 and TRBJ2-3; tentative D call: TRBD1 (5 bases). The CDR3 has 14 residues. In germline, CDR1 is SGHTS, CDR2 YDEGEE. Trimming took off 0 bases at V and 7 bases at J, with 12 bases between the two ends.

This chain connects TRBV19 to TRBJ2-1, with D possibly matching TRBD2 (5 bases). CDR3 length: 13 residues. Trimming left V 8 bases short and J 2 bases short, with 10 bases between. Germline CDR1 LNHDA, CDR2 SQIVND (reference sequence). CDR3 sequence: CASLAQTYNEQFF. As DNA, the CDR3 is TGTGCCAGTTTAGCGCAAACCTACAATGAGCAGTTCTTC.

The chain uses TRBV30 and TRBJ1-1, with D unresolved. The CDR3 is 12 amino acids. In germline, CDR1 is GTSNPN, CDR2 SVGIG (reference sequence). V lost 1 base and J lost 9, with 12 bases in between. The CDR3 nucleotides are TGTGCCTGGAGTGCCCCTGAGGTACAAGCTTTCTTT. Translation: CAWSAPEVQAFF. The full variable domain, rest sourced from reference TRBV30 and TRBJ1-1, is SQTIHQWPATLVQPVGSPLSLECTVEGTSNPNLYWYRQAAGRGLQLLFYSVGIGQISSEVPQNLSASRPQDRQFILSSKKLLLSDSGFYLCAWSAPEVQAFFGQGTRLTVV.

This clonotype was detected many times. CDR3 in amino acids: CASRSDRGVNTGELFF. CDR3 DNA sequence: TGTGCCAGCAGGAGTGACAGGGGAGTTAACACCGGGGAGCTGTTTTTT. The rearrangement uses TRBV6-1 and TRBJ2-2; 8 bases line up with TRBD1. This CDR3 comprises 16 residues. V shed 6 bases and J 2 bases; nucleotides not matched to a gene: 8. CDR1 is MNHNS and CDR2 is SASEGT in the germline V gene.

On this clonotype itself: Possible read error: a much larger clone is one base away. This chain connects TRBV28 to TRBJ2-1; D perhaps matches TRBD2 (6 bases). V was shortened by 8 bases and J by 0 bases, with 23 bases between the two germline ends. The CDR3 contains 18 residues. Germline CDR1 is MDHEN and CDR2 is SYDVKM. The CDR3 region has the DNA TGTGCCAGCGCTCGCCCGGGACTCCTGGGCCTCTCCTACAATGAGCAGTTCTTC. It translates to CASARPGLLGLSYNEQFF.

This clonotype was counted only a few times. The chain employs TRBV5-1 and TRBJ2-1, with 11 bases fitting TRBD2. Trimming cost V 4 bases and J 6 bases; bases outside gene matches: 3. The germline V gene encodes CDR1 SGHRS and CDR2 YFSETQ. This CDR3 has 14 amino acids. The CDR3 protein is CASSDTSGSNEQFF. In DNA form, the CDR3 reads TGCGCCAGCAGCGACACTAGCGGGAGCAATGAGCAGTTCTTC.

This clonotype was counted at least ten times. The V and J genes are TRBV10-3 and TRBJ2-7, with 8 positions matching TRBD1. V shed 8 bases and J 2 bases; nucleotides not matched to a gene: 5. This CDR3 contains 13 residues. CDR1 is ENHRY and CDR2 is SYGVKD in the germline V gene. The CDR3 coding sequence is TGTGCCATCGCCACGACAGGGGCCTACGAGCAGTACTTC. Protein sequence: CAIATTGAYEQYF.

The V and J genes are TRBV28 and TRBJ1-1, with TRBD1 as a possible D gene (6 bases). Looked up from germline, CDR1 is MDHEN and CDR2 is SYDVKM. The CDR3 totals 15 residues. V was pared by 5 bases and J by 7 bases, with 20 bases between. CDR3 residues: CASSGPGEVWGEAFF. CDR3 sequence (DNA): TGTGCCAGCAGTGGCCCAGGGGAAGTGTGGGGTGAAGCTTTCTTT.

Of note for this clonotype: A much larger clone lies a single base off, so this may be a read error. The chain recombines TRBV3-1 with TRBJ2-7; D possibly corresponds to TRBD2 (5 bases). The germline V gene encodes CDR1 LGHDT and CDR2 YNNKEL (reference sequence). The CDR3 runs to 13 residues. The CDR3 is CTSSHDTSSEQYF. CDR3 DNA sequence: TGTACCAGCAGCCACGATACTAGTAGCGAGCAGTACTTC.

This clonotype has just a few counts. V gene TRBV25-1 combines with J gene TRBJ1-4; a possible D gene is TRBD1 (5 bases). CDR3 length equals 17 residues. Germline V CDR1 and CDR2: MGHDK, SYGVNS. Between the trimmed V and J ends, which lost 2 bases and 7 bases, there was a span of 20 bases. The CDR3 DNA reads TGTGCCAGCAGTGAACACACTCAGGGTAACGGGTTTGAAAAACTGTTTTTT. Protein product: CASSEHTQGNGFEKLFF. Using reference TRBV25-1 and TRBJ1-4 for the parts outside the CDR3, the full variable domain is EADIYQTPRYLVIGTGKKITLECSQTMGHDKMYWYQQDPGMELHLIHYSYGVNSTEKGDLSSESTVSRIRTEHFPLTLESARPSHTSQYLCASSEHTQGNGFEKLFFGSGTQLSVL.

The chain uses TRBV18 and TRBJ2-4, with 8 bases that match TRBD2. This CDR3 has 15 residues. The J segment lost 0 bases and the V segment lost 4 bases, leaving 2 bases of the junction unmatched. CDR1 and CDR2 from the germline V gene are KGHSH and LQKENI. The DNA for the CDR3 is TGTGCCAGCTCACTAGCGGGACTAGCCAAAAACATTCAGTACTTC. This encodes CASSLAGLAKNIQYF.

This clonotype has ten or more counts. The V call is TRBV25-1, the J call TRBJ2-1, with TRBD2 matching 8 bases. The germline V gene has CDR1 MGHDK and CDR2 SYGVNS. This CDR3 has 15 amino acids. V lost 5 bases and J lost 3; bases outside the gene matches: 6. The CDR3 spells CASSKTSGDYNEQFF. The CDR3 DNA reads as TGTGCCAGCAGTAAAACTAGCGGCGACTACAATGAGCAGTTCTTC.

This clonotype was detected a few times. The chain joins TRBV18 to TRBJ1-4, with unresolved D. Trimming took 3 bases from V and 3 from J, leaving 8 bases between them. Looked up from germline, CDR1 is KGHSH and CDR2 is LQKENI. The CDR3 consists of 14 residues. The CDR3 sequence: CASSPGRANEKLFF. Here the CDR3 DNA reads TGTGCCAGCTCACCCGGACGGGCTAATGAAAAACTGTTTTTT.

The CDR3 is CASSHETAQETQYF. As DNA, the CDR3 is TGTGCCAGCAGCCATGAAACAGCCCAAGAGACCCAGTACTTC. The chain employs TRBV3-1 and TRBJ2-5, with no clear D. The germline gives CDR1 LGHDT, CDR2 YNNKEL (reference sequence). CDR3 length: 14 residues. Trimming removed 3 bases at V and 1 base at J, with 9 bases between.

The chain couples TRBV5-4 to TRBJ2-5; a weak D match, TRBD1 (5 bases). The V end lost 4 bases, the J end lost 5 bases, and 15 bases lay between the germline ends. Germline loops: CDR1 SGHNT, CDR2 YYREEE (reference sequence). The length of the CDR3 is 14 residues. The CDR3 sequence is CASSADRAQETQYF. CDR3 in DNA: TGTGCCAGCAGCGCTGACAGAGCTCAGGAGACCCAGTACTTC.

Ten or more counts support this clonotype. This sequence joins TRBV20-1 and TRBJ1-5, with a possible D match to TRBD1 (5 bases). The CDR3 runs 16 residues. V dropped 5 bases and J dropped 2 bases, with 19 bases sitting between them. The V gene's germline CDR1 is DFQATT and CDR2 SNEGSKA (reference sequence). The CDR3 reads CSAPRGLLGGNQPQHF. The CDR3 DNA is TGCAGTGCTCCTCGGGGACTCTTGGGTGGCAATCAGCCCCAGCATTTT.

This clonotype has only a few counts. V usage is TRBV4-1 and J usage is TRBJ2-2; 15 nucleotides align to TRBD2. Germline loops: CDR1 MGHRA, CDR2 YSYEKL. J lost 4 bases, V lost 6 bases, and 3 bases had no gene match. The CDR3 sequence is 16 residues long. CDR3 sequence: CASSRTSGRATGELFF. CDR3 bases: TGCGCCAGCAGTAGGACTAGCGGGAGGGCCACCGGGGAGCTGTTTTTT.

As DNA, the CDR3 is TGTGCCAGCAGCTTCGGAAGCGGGAGTGTAACAGATACGCAGTATTTT. Its translation is CASSFGSGSVTDTQYF. The chain combines TRBV7-3 with TRBJ2-3; 8 bases align to TRBD2. V shed 3 bases and J 3 bases; nucleotides not matched to a gene: 8. Germline V gene data show CDR1 as SGHTA and CDR2 as FQGTGA. The CDR3 is made up of 16 amino acids.

In its sample, this clonotype was seen many times. The chain couples TRBV11-2 to TRBJ1-2, with 9 bases lining up with TRBD1. The V gene's germline CDR1 is SGHAT and CDR2 FQNNGV. CDR3 size: 15 residues. After removal of 1 base from V and 2 bases from J, the junction contained 2 bases not matched to a gene. CDR3 coding DNA: TGTGCCAGCAGCTTAGGGACAGGGGTGAACTATGGCTACACCTTC. Its protein product is CASSLGTGVNYGYTF.